Below are 26 T cell receptor beta chains sequenced from a single sample in a study of T-cell reconstitution after alpha-beta-depleted transplantation in children. General study points: The authors attributed T-cell counts and diversity one year after transplant mostly to newly produced T cells.

These receptors have no known antigen. During its preparation, the TCRbeta library received unique molecular identifiers. TCRdb fed the PCR reads into MiXCR, producing one record per CDR3 protein. In the table there are approximately 300,000 distinct CDR3 sequences, almost 8% of which are singletons. Material: peripheral blood, obtained 360 days after TCRalphabeta/CD19-depleted stem cell transplant. Source of these receptors: a female patient under 10 years old who had a stem cell transplant for Fanconi anemia, so the T cells may come from the graft donor.

This clonotype came up many times. DNA for the CDR3: TGTGCCAGCAGCATGCTTGAGACCCAGTACTTC. Protein product: CASSMLETQYF. The chain employs TRBV7-2 and TRBJ2-5; D not certain. Germline V lookup: CDR1 SGHTA, CDR2 FQGNSA. There are 11 residues in the CDR3. Trimming took off 5 bases at V and 5 bases at J, with 6 bases between the two ends.

This chain connects TRBV27 to TRBJ2-7, with 9 bases aligning to TRBD1. Trimming removed 3 bases from V and 0 bases from J; junction bases left unmatched: 9. CDR1 and CDR2 from the germline V gene are MNHEY and SMNVEV (reference sequence). The CDR3 spans 17 residues. CDR3 sequence: CASSFLVGTGSSYEQYF. Written as DNA, the CDR3 is TGTGCCAGCAGTTTTTTGGTCGGGACAGGGTCCTCCTACGAGCAGTACTTC.

V usage is TRBV5-1 and J usage is TRBJ2-5, with 11 bases that match TRBD2. J was trimmed by 4 bases and V by 0 bases; bases with no gene match: 5. Germline V gene data show CDR1 as SGHRS and CDR2 as YFSETQ. CDR3 size: 16 residues. CDR3 sequence reads: CASSLEGLAGGETQYF. The CDR3 DNA reads TGCGCCAGCAGCTTGGAGGGTCTAGCGGGAGGAGAGACCCAGTACTTC.

This clonotype has at least ten counts. The chain joins TRBV5-1 to TRBJ2-1; 13 bases line up with TRBD2. This CDR3 comprises 15 residues. V gave up 4 bases and J gave up 8 bases; unmatched junction bases: 6. Germline loops: CDR1 SGHRS, CDR2 YFSETQ. The CDR3, as DNA: TGCGCCAGCAGCGTACTAGCGGGAGGGCTCGATGAGCAGTTCTTC. This encodes CASSVLAGGLDEQFF.

This rearrangement joins TRBV9 to TRBJ1-5; possible D gene TRBD1, 5 bases. The germline gives CDR1 SGDLS, CDR2 YYNGEE. The V and J ends lost 0 bases and 3 bases respectively, with 10 bases between them. The length of the CDR3 is 15 residues. CDR3: CASSVGVGVNQPQHF. CDR3 nucleotide sequence: TGTGCCAGCAGCGTAGGGGTAGGGGTCAATCAGCCCCAGCATTTT.

The sample holds a few counts of this clonotype. V gene TRBV5-6 combines with J gene TRBJ2-3; 12 bases agree with TRBD2. The germline CDR1 and CDR2 sequences are SGHDT and YYEEEE. With V trimmed by 5 bases and J by 6 bases, 4 bases remained unmatched. The CDR3 extends over 14 amino acids. Written as DNA, the CDR3 is TGTGCCAGCAGTGGACTAGCGGGGTCCGATACGCAGTATTTT. It translates to CASSGLAGSDTQYF.

This clonotype was observed many times. The chain carries TRBV20-1 and TRBJ2-1, with D tentatively TRBD1 or TRBD2 (5 bases each). Germline assignment: CDR1 DFQATT and CDR2 SNEGSKA (reference sequence). CDR3 length equals 16 residues. V dropped 4 bases and J dropped 5 bases, with 21 bases sitting between them. The CDR3 here is CSANDLWGRGHNEQFF. CDR3 DNA: TGCAGTGCTAATGATCTTTGGGGGAGAGGGCACAATGAGCAGTTCTTC.

This clonotype came up a few times. This chain's CDR3 is CASSLDTSAWGETQYF. Written as DNA, the CDR3 is TGTGCCAGCAGCTTAGACACGTCTGCCTGGGGAGAGACCCAGTACTTC. J is TRBJ2-5 and V is TRBV7-8, with unresolved D. V lost 1 base, J lost 4 bases, and 16 bases lay in between. This CDR3 spans 16 amino acids. Germline CDR1 SGHVS, CDR2 FQNEAQ.

This clonotype has a handful of counts. The chain combines TRBV15 with TRBJ1-2; the match to TRBD1 covers 9 bases. Germline loops: CDR1 LNHNV, CDR2 YYDKDF (reference sequence). The J segment lost 7 bases and the V segment lost 1 base, leaving 10 bases of the junction unmatched. This CDR3 has 16 residues. This CDR3 reads CATSRVLDRGAGGYTF. The CDR3 DNA sequence: TGTGCCACCAGCAGAGTTTTGGACAGGGGCGCCGGTGGCTACACCTTC.

About this clonotype itself: This could be a read error, since a much larger clone is one nucleotide away. It is likely a read error, because the conserved phenylalanine at the end of the CDR3 is missing. The chain joins TRBV5-1 to TRBJ1-1; D call uncertain. Trimming stripped 7 bases from V and 3 bases from J, with 10 bases between. The CDR3 consists of 12 residues. Germline assignment: CDR1 SGHRS and CDR2 YFSETQ. CDR3: CASGEQHTEAFV. CDR3 in DNA: TGCGCCAGCGGGGAACAGCACACTGAAGCTTTCGTT.

This clonotype was seen a few times. The chain recombines TRBV7-2 with TRBJ1-2; D perhaps matches TRBD1 (6 bases). Germline assignment: CDR1 SGHTA and CDR2 FQGNSA. The germline V and J ends were trimmed by 5 bases and 1 base, with 11 bases remaining between them. The length of the CDR3 is 14 residues. The CDR3 loop reads CASSPRGLNYGYTF. CDR3 DNA sequence: TGTGCCAGCAGCCCCAGGGGACTTAACTATGGCTACACCTTC. The full variable domain, completed using reference TRBV7-2 and TRBJ1-2, is GAGVSQSPSNKVTEKGKDVELRCDPISGHTALYWYRQSLGQGLEFLIYFQGNSAPDKSGLPSDRFSAERTGGSVSTLTIQRTQQEDSAVYLCASSPRGLNYGYTFGSGTRLTVV.

The table lists this clonotype with many counts. V and J are TRBV2 and TRBJ2-7; D perhaps matches TRBD2 (6 bases). The germline gives CDR1 SNHLY, CDR2 FYNNEI. The germline V and J ends were trimmed by 4 bases and 3 bases, with 10 bases remaining between them. The CDR3 is 13 amino acids. CDR3 in amino acids: CASSAGTHYEQYV. In DNA, the CDR3 is TGTGCCAGCAGTGCCGGGACTCACTACGAGCAGTACGTC.

The chain carries TRBV20-1 and TRBJ2-5; either TRBD1 or TRBD2 may supply D (5 bases each). Germline V gene lookup returns CDR1 DFQATT and CDR2 SNEGSKA (reference sequence). CDR3 size: 14 residues. Trimming took 3 bases from V and 4 from J, leaving 15 bases between them. The DNA for the CDR3 is TGCAGTGCTAGCTGGGACGCTAGCCTAGAGACCCAGTACTTC. It is translated as CSASWDASLETQYF.

CDR3 sequence (DNA): TGCGCCAGCAGGCGGAGGCAGGGGGACACCGGGGAGCTGTTTTTT. It specifies CASRRRQGDTGELFF. The rearrangement links TRBV10-2 to TRBJ2-2, with 7 bases identical to TRBD1. The CDR3 is 15 amino acids. V gave up 6 bases and J gave up 3 bases; unmatched junction bases: 7. The germline V gene encodes CDR1 WSHSY and CDR2 SAAADI.

This clonotype has at least ten counts. J is TRBJ2-1 and V is TRBV6-4; 12 positions match TRBD2. Germline assignment: CDR1 MRHNA and CDR2 SNTAGT. This CDR3 spans 17 amino acids. V was clipped by 5 bases and J by 0 bases; unmatched bases: 5. Here the CDR3 reads CASSPASGGASYNEQFF. The CDR3 nucleotides are TGTGCCAGCAGTCCGGCTAGCGGGGGGGCCTCCTACAATGAGCAGTTCTTC.

This clonotype was seen ten or more times. V and J are TRBV7-9 and TRBJ2-2; D ambiguous. The CDR3 covers 13 residues. V was cut by 7 bases and J by 1 base, with 7 bases left in between. The germline V gene has CDR1 SEHNR and CDR2 FQNEAQ (reference sequence). The CDR3 protein is CASNYQNTGELFF. The CDR3 region has the DNA TGTGCCAGCAACTACCAGAACACCGGGGAGCTGTTTTTT.

This clonotype was seen only a few times. The rearrangement joins TRBV2 to TRBJ2-3; D is ambiguous. V was clipped by 1 base and J by 0 bases, with 8 bases between them. Germline CDR1 SNHLY, CDR2 FYNNEI. CDR3 length: 15 residues. The CDR3 bases are TGTGCCAGCAGTGAAGGGATCGCTAGCACAGATACGCAGTATTTT. Translating gives CASSEGIASTDTQYF.

This clonotype was found many times. The chain employs TRBV6-5 and TRBJ1-3; D remains unclear. The germline V gene has CDR1 MNHEY and CDR2 SVGAGI. The CDR3 covers 16 residues. The germline V and J ends were trimmed by 0 bases and 0 bases, with 9 bases remaining between them. The CDR3 region is CASSYSEVHSGNTIYF. The CDR3 coding sequence is TGTGCCAGCAGTTACTCAGAGGTTCACTCTGGAAACACCATATATTTT.

This clonotype was observed many times. The V gene is TRBV4-2, the J gene TRBJ1-2; perhaps TRBD1 as D (5 bases). V was shortened by 2 bases and J by 9 bases, with 16 bases between the two germline ends. This CDR3 comprises 14 residues. Germline CDR1 is LGHNA and CDR2 is YNFKEQ. CDR3 region: CASSQLGVRNSYTF. The CDR3, as DNA: TGTGCCAGCAGCCAACTGGGGGTCCGGAATAGCTACACCTTC.

In DNA, the CDR3 is TGTGCCAGCAAGGGGACTAGCAAAGGCTACAATGAGCAGTTCTTC. Amino acid sequence: CASKGTSKGYNEQFF. The chain uses TRBV2 and TRBJ2-1; 9 bases match TRBD2. V lost 7 bases to trimming and J lost 3 bases; unmatched junction nucleotides: 7. CDR1 and CDR2 from the germline V gene are SNHLY and FYNNEI. This CDR3 has 15 amino acids.

Worth noting for this clonotype: This may be a read error, as it is one base from a much larger clone. This sequence joins TRBV7-9 and TRBJ2-2, with 14 bases that match TRBD2. The J segment lost 3 bases and the V segment lost 4 bases, leaving 4 bases of the junction unmatched. CDR3 length: 17 amino acids. The germline V gene encodes CDR1 SEHNR and CDR2 FQNEAQ (reference sequence). The CDR3 DNA is TGTGCCAGCAGCTCACGACTAGCGGGAGGGCACACCGGGGAGCTGTTTTTT. It translates to CASSSRLAGGHTGELFF.

This sequence joins TRBV12-3 or TRBV12-4 and TRBJ1-2, with 7 bases identical to TRBD1. The CDR3 consists of 13 residues. Trimming cost V 5 bases and J 4 bases; bases outside gene matches: 4. The CDR3 spells CASSPTGVYGYTF. The CDR3 DNA sequence: TGTGCCAGCAGTCCTACAGGGGTCTATGGCTACACCTTC.

The V call is TRBV7-9, the J call TRBJ1-6; no clear D. Germline lookup yields CDR1 SEHNR and CDR2 FQNEAQ (reference sequence). The CDR3 spans 19 residues. Trimming pared 4 bases from V and 0 bases from J, leaving 19 bases between. CDR3 in amino acids: CASSCLVLWYSSYNSPLHF. In DNA form, the CDR3 reads TGTGCCAGCAGCTGTTTAGTCCTTTGGTACTCCTCCTATAATTCACCCCTCCACTTT.

There are many counts of this clonotype. The chain uses TRBV12-3 or TRBV12-4 and TRBJ1-5; D is possibly TRBD1 (5 bases). CDR3 length: 14 residues. V was clipped by 3 bases and J by 7 bases, with 13 bases between them. The CDR3 DNA reads as TGTGCCAGCAGTTTTTGGGGGACGGGGCAGCCCCAGCATTTT. Protein sequence: CASSFWGTGQPQHF.

The V and J genes are TRBV6-5 and TRBJ2-3; D uncertain. The ends were cut back, 1 base at V and 6 bases at J, with 14 bases in the middle. Germline lookup yields CDR1 MNHEY and CDR2 SVGAGI. The CDR3 is 15 residues long. CDR3 in amino acids: CASSYFAPPRDTQYF. CDR3 nucleotide sequence: TGTGCCAGCAGTTACTTCGCCCCCCCACGGGATACGCAGTATTTT.

This clonotype was counted ten times or more. The J gene is TRBJ2-5, the V gene TRBV4-3, with TRBD2 as a possible D gene (6 bases). V lost 0 bases and J 1 base, leaving 15 bases between the germline ends. Looked up from germline, CDR1 is LGHNA and CDR2 is YSLEER. The CDR3 covers 17 residues. CDR3 bases: TGCGCCAGCAGCCAAGATAAGATGGCGGGGCCCCAAGAGACCCAGTACTTC. As protein: CASSQDKMAGPQETQYF.